Listed here are 5 T cell receptor beta chains from one sample, sequenced in a study of identical twins (TCRdb year 2016). The library was generated by 5' RACE. Reads for this sample came from an Illumina HiSeq 2000. TCRdb itself trimmed the public reads at Q25 with fastp, ran MiXCR and retained productive beta chains. All rows with the same CDR3 protein become a single entry with the most common DNA and genes. For this sample the table gives approximately 490,000 distinct CDR3 sequences, of which under 25% were detected only once. The top ten hold 0.4% to 0.6% of the sample. In addition, the sample was reused for a study of yellow fever vaccine responses in identical twins.

The source material was CD4+ T cells sorted from blood. Source of these receptors: a woman aged 18-29 years in good health.

In its sample, this clonotype was seen a few times. J is TRBJ2-2 and V is TRBV2; TRBD2 matches at 8 bases. The V gene end was trimmed by 7 bases and the J gene end by 2 bases; junction bases not matched to a gene: 15. The germline gives CDR1 SNHLY, CDR2 FYNNEI. The CDR3 totals 18 residues. CDR3 in amino acids: CASNLLAEKSSNTGELFF. CDR3 coding DNA: TGTGCCAGCAATCTACTAGCGGAAAAATCTTCTAACACCGGGGAGCTGTTTTTT.

This clonotype was counted between two and nine times. The rearrangement joins TRBV9 to TRBJ1-2; possible D gene TRBD1, 6 bases. V shed 0 bases and J shed 2 bases, with 11 bases lying between them. CDR1 SGDLS and CDR2 YYNGEE come from the germline V gene. The CDR3 spans 15 residues. The CDR3 DNA sequence: TGTGCCAGCAGCGTAGTGGGCAGGGGAAACTATGGCTACACCTTC. Its protein product is CASSVVGRGNYGYTF.

A few counts support this clonotype. The V and J genes are TRBV15 and TRBJ1-5; D uncertain. This CDR3 has 13 residues. The V end lost 4 bases, the J end lost 6 bases, and 10 bases lay between the germline ends. The germline V gene encodes CDR1 LNHNV and CDR2 YYDKDF (reference sequence). In DNA form, the CDR3 reads TGTGCCACCAGCACGGCGGAACCTCAGCCCCAGCATTTT. As protein: CATSTAEPQPQHF.

This clonotype has more than one count but fewer than ten. V and J are TRBV18 and TRBJ2-6; possibly TRBD1 for D (6 bases). Trimming pared 5 bases from V and 0 bases from J, leaving 11 bases between. Germline values: CDR1 KGHSH, CDR2 LQKENI. The CDR3 loop spans 16 amino acids. CDR3 in amino acids: CASSLQGASGANVLTF. In nucleotides, the CDR3 is TGTGCCAGCTCATTACAGGGTGCCTCTGGGGCCAACGTCCTGACTTTC.

The chain employs TRBV5-1 and TRBJ1-1, with D possibly TRBD1 on 5 matching bases. Germline CDR1 SGHRS, CDR2 YFSETQ. Trimming stripped 5 bases from V and 0 bases from J, with 20 bases between. This CDR3 contains 17 residues. The CDR3 reads CASRGDAVPFMNTEAFF. CDR3 coding DNA: TGCGCCAGCAGAGGGGACGCAGTCCCCTTCATGAACACTGAAGCTTTCTTT.